Listed below are T cell receptor beta chains from one sample, sequenced in a study of blood T cells in healthy people across ages. Each CDR3 protein is one row after TCRdb ran MiXCR on the 5' RACE reads. The repertoire includes around 1,500,000 distinct CDR3 sequences, roughly 28% of them detected once, and roughly 8% sits in the top ten. Sequenced input: blood. The receptors here all came from a woman between 25 and 40 years old in good health. Both conserved end residues are part of each CDR3. The D gene is left open where the match is weak. Not every row has a clone size; where given, it reads once, few, many or a size class.

- | - | TRBJ1-5 | TRBV13 | TGTGCCTGCAGCCGGGGACATATCAATCAGCCCCAGCATTTT | CACSRGHINQPQHF
many | - | TRBJ2-1 | TRBV9 | TGTGCCAGCAGCCCCTGGACTGCGAATGAGCAGTTCTTC | CASSPWTANEQFF
- | - | TRBJ1-4 | TRBV2 | TGTGCCAGCGGAATCGACGTATACGGTGAAAAACTGTTTTTT | CASGIDVYGEKLFF
many | TRBD1 | TRBJ2-7 | TRBV7-2 | TGTGCCAGCAGCTTAAGCGGGACAGGGGACCGCGAGCAGTACTTC | CASSLSGTGDREQYF
many | TRBD2 | TRBJ2-5 | TRBV7-9 | TGTGCCAGCAGCTTGTGGAGCGGGAGGGGAGAGACCCAGTACTTC | CASSLWSGRGETQYF
- | TRBD1 | TRBJ2-7 | TRBV20-1 | TGCAGTGCTAGACTCGCCGTCGGGACAGGGGCAACCTACGAGCAGTACTTC | CSARLAVGTGATYEQYF
few | TRBD2 | TRBJ2-7 | TRBV12-5 | TGTGCTAGTGGCTCTAGCGGGACCAACGAGCAGTACTTC | CASGSSGTNEQYF
many | TRBD2 | TRBJ2-7 | TRBV4-1 | TGCGCCAGCAGCCTCTGGGCGGGACTAGAATCCTACGAGCAGTACTTC | CASSLWAGLESYEQYF
few | TRBD1 | TRBJ2-3 | TRBV6-1 | TGTGCCAGCAGTGAATTGGGGCAGGGGGCGTTTGCAACGCAGTATTTT | CASSELGQGAFATQYF
- | - | TRBJ1-1 | TRBV11-2 | TGTGCCAGCAGCTCCGGGACGGACCAGAACTCTGAAGCTTTCTTT | CASSSGTDQNSEAFF
- | - | TRBJ2-7 | TRBV14 | TGTGCCAGCAGCCAAAGCTTACGGCGGGAGCAGTACTTC | CASSQSLRREQYF
- | TRBD1 | TRBJ1-2 | TRBV6-6 | TGTGCCAGCAGTTACTTGGACAGGGTTTACGGCTACACCTTC | CASSYLDRVYGYTF
few | - | TRBJ1-5 | TRBV12-5 | TGTGCTAGTGGTTTGGACGCCCGGGGCAATCAGCCCCAGCATTTT | CASGLDARGNQPQHF
- | TRBD1 | TRBJ2-7 | TRBV10-2 | TGCGCCAGCAGTGCCAGGGGGCCCCGGGACGAGCAGTACTTC | CASSARGPRDEQYF
- | - | TRBJ1-1 | TRBV15 | TGTGCCACCAGCAGAAAGGGGGGGCGGAACACTGAAGCTTTCTTT | CATSRKGGRNTEAFF
few | TRBD2 | TRBJ2-7 | TRBV20-1 | TGCAGTGCTAGAGATCGGGTGTGGGGAGGGAATTACGAGCAGTACTTC | CSARDRVWGGNYEQYF
many | - | TRBJ1-4 | TRBV6-5 | TGTGCCAGTTCGGGGGCCCACAATGAAAAACTGTTTTTT | CASSGAHNEKLFF
- | TRBD1 | TRBJ2-7 | TRBV30 | TGTGCCTGGAGGCCGGGACAGGGACTCTACGAGCAGTACTTC | CAWRPGQGLYEQYF
few | - | TRBJ2-1 | TRBV5-1 | TGCGCCACCTCACCTTTAGGGGCCTACAATGAGCAGTTCTTC | CATSPLGAYNEQFF
- | - | TRBJ2-5 | TRBV20-1 | TGCAGTGCTAGAGAAGGGGTATCAGAGACCCAGTACTTC | CSAREGVSETQYF
- | - | TRBJ2-2 | TRBV29-1 | TGCAGCGTTGGCAGGGACCACACCGGGGAGCGGTTTTTT | CSVGRDHTGERFF
few | - | TRBJ1-2 | TRBV27 | TGTGCCAGCAGTTTATCGAATCTAGCAGGTGGCTACACCTTC | CASSLSNLAGGYTF
many | TRBD2 | TRBJ2-5 | TRBV29-1 | TGCAGCGTTGAAGTACTAGCGTGGGCAGAGACCCAGTACTTC | CSVEVLAWAETQYF